One sample yielded the 18 T cell receptor beta chains listed below, sequenced in a study of CD8 T cells in ankylosing spondylitis. TCRdb redid the calling of the 5' RACE reads with MiXCR, one entry per CDR3 protein. The repertoire holds some 120,000 distinct CDR3 sequences, with approximately 14% as singletons. Sequencing was done on a sample of blood, either unsorted or a sorted T cell fraction (not recorded which). Receptor source: a female donor with ankylosing spondylitis or in good health (not recorded which).

To note about this clonotype: Just one base apart from a much larger clone, this may be a read error. The chain links TRBV10-3 to TRBJ1-1; unclear D gene. The CDR3 runs to 13 residues. Per germline, CDR1 ENHRY and CDR2 SYGVKD. V lost 2 bases and J 1 base, leaving 5 bases between the germline ends. This CDR3 is CAISEAGNTEAFF. In nucleotides, the CDR3 is TGTGCCATCAGTGAGGCAGGGAACACTGAAGCTTTCTTT.

The V gene is TRBV5-1, the J gene TRBJ2-7, with D perhaps TRBD1 or TRBD2 (5 bases each). Germline-derived CDR1 and CDR2 are SGHRS and YFSETQ. Trimming pared 3 bases from V and 11 bases from J, leaving 15 bases between. The CDR3 is 12 residues long. CDR3 region: CASSSNEGWKYF. The CDR3 DNA reads TGCGCCAGCAGCTCAAACGAGGGGTGGAAGTACTTC.

This chain uses TRBV7-2 with TRBJ2-7, with D perhaps TRBD2 (5 bases). Trimming took 1 base from V and 2 from J, leaving 12 bases between them. Germline CDR1 SGHTA, CDR2 FQGNSA. The length of the CDR3 is 15 residues. CDR3: CASSLEATGTYEQYF. CDR3 coding DNA: TGTGCCAGCAGCTTAGAGGCTACGGGGACCTACGAGCAGTACTTC.

This clonotype was seen repeatedly, ten times or more. V and J are TRBV12-3 or TRBV12-4 and TRBJ1-2; D gene unclear. CDR3 length: 12 amino acids. Between the trimmed V and J ends, which lost 2 bases and 5 bases, there was a span of 6 bases. Here the CDR3 reads CASSLTEYGYTF. The CDR3 DNA follows: TGTGCCAGCAGTTTAACCGAGTATGGCTACACCTTC.

The chain carries TRBV11-2 and TRBJ1-2, with D maybe TRBD1 (6 bases). The CDR3 spans 14 residues. V was pared by 7 bases and J by 12 bases, with 24 bases between. The germline gives CDR1 SGHAT, CDR2 FQNNGV. As DNA, the CDR3 is TGTGCCAGCACCCCTACTCAGGCCCCGGGGGGCCACACCTTC. Amino acid sequence: CASTPTQAPGGHTF.

This clonotype was found many times. V gene TRBV7-9 combines with J gene TRBJ2-3, with D perhaps TRBD1 (6 bases). The germline V gene has CDR1 SEHNR and CDR2 FQNEAQ (reference sequence). Trimming took 6 bases from V and 0 from J, leaving 16 bases between them. This CDR3 comprises 16 residues. The CDR3 DNA follows: TGTGCCAGCAGTGGAACCGGGACACCTAGCACAGATACGCAGTATTTT. This encodes CASSGTGTPSTDTQYF.

The rearrangement uses TRBV7-2 and TRBJ2-5, with 7 bases identical to TRBD2. This CDR3 spans 15 amino acids. The trim removed 7 bases at V and 2 bases at J, leaving 10 bases unmatched. Germline loops: CDR1 SGHTA, CDR2 FQGNSA. The CDR3 coding sequence is TGTGCCAGCACCCCGACTAGCTTCATTCAAGAGACCCAGTACTTC. It codes for CASTPTSFIQETQYF.

This clonotype was picked up one time. It may be a read error: a sequence one base away is much more abundant. The chain has TRBV20-1 and TRBJ2-3; the match to TRBD2 covers 9 bases. The CDR3 is 15 amino acids. Germline lookup yields CDR1 DFQATT and CDR2 SNEGSKA (reference sequence). CDR3 amino acids: CSANNPSGNADAQYF. The CDR3, as DNA: TGCAGTGCTAACAACCCTAGCGGGAACGCAGATGCGCAGTATTTT.

This clonotype was found many times. V usage is TRBV28 and J usage is TRBJ2-7; TRBD1 matches 10 bases. Germline CDR1 and CDR2: MDHEN and SYDVKM. The trim removed 6 bases at V and 4 bases at J, leaving 9 bases unmatched. The CDR3 extends over 15 amino acids. The CDR3 reads CASSTPGQGTYEQYF. The CDR3 nucleotides read TGTGCCAGCAGCACTCCGGGACAGGGGACGTACGAGCAGTACTTC.

This clonotype was counted many times. This rearrangement joins TRBV24-1 to TRBJ2-5, with D possibly TRBD2 on 6 matching bases. Per germline, CDR1 KGHDR and CDR2 SFDVKD. CDR3 length equals 15 residues. The V gene lost 1 base and the J gene lost 2 bases, with 10 bases spanning the gap. CDR3: CATSDFGSGQETQYF. For the CDR3, the DNA is TGTGCCACCAGTGATTTCGGGAGTGGGCAAGAGACCCAGTACTTC.

This clonotype was seen more than once but under ten times. This rearrangement joins TRBV29-1 to TRBJ1-2, with D possibly TRBD1 on 6 matching bases. Trimming stripped 4 bases from V and 4 bases from J, with 19 bases between. The CDR3 runs to 15 residues. In germline, CDR1 is SQVTM, CDR2 ANQGSEA. CDR3 in amino acids: CSVGGQSGPSYGYTF. The CDR3 coding sequence is TGCAGCGTTGGGGGGCAATCAGGGCCGTCCTATGGCTACACCTTC.

The chain joins TRBV7-3 to TRBJ2-1; TRBD1 matches 7 bases. With V trimmed by 5 bases and J by 6 bases, 10 bases remained unmatched. The CDR3 is 15 residues long. The germline V gene has CDR1 SGHTA and CDR2 FQGTGA. The CDR3 coding sequence is TGTGCCAGCAGCAGAGGGACAGCGGCGGGCAATGAGCAGTTCTTC. Its protein product is CASSRGTAAGNEQFF.

This clonotype has at least ten counts. The chain has TRBV10-2 and TRBJ2-7; D is unresolved. Germline V gene sequence: CDR1 WSHSY, CDR2 SAAADI. The CDR3 totals 13 residues. V gave up 4 bases and J gave up 3 bases, with 10 bases separating them. The CDR3 bases are TGCGCCAGCAGTGCTCGAGACGGCTACGAGCAGTACTTC. This gives the protein CASSARDGYEQYF.

This clonotype was seen only a few times. The chain carries TRBV29-1 and TRBJ2-3; 8 bases are a match to TRBD2. The length of the CDR3 is 13 residues. V trimming: 3 bases; J trimming: 5 bases; junction bases outside the gene matches: 4. From germline, CDR1 is SQVTM and CDR2 ANQGSEA. DNA of the CDR3: TGCAGCGTTGAGAGCGGGGGCGAAGATACGCAGTATTTT. Amino acid sequence: CSVESGGEDTQYF.

This chain links TRBV10-3 with TRBJ2-3; 10 positions match TRBD2. V lost 4 bases and J lost 2; bases outside the gene matches: 6. This CDR3 comprises 16 residues. Per germline, CDR1 ENHRY and CDR2 SYGVKD. CDR3 nucleotide sequence: TGTGCCATCAGTGCTACTAGCGGGAACCCCACAGATACGCAGTATTTT. This encodes CAISATSGNPTDTQYF.

This chain links TRBV29-1 with TRBJ2-7; D ambiguous. CDR3 length: 13 amino acids. V was shortened by 0 bases and J by 0 bases, with 6 bases between the two germline ends. Germline CDR1 and CDR2: SQVTM and ANQGSEA. In DNA, the CDR3 is TGCAGCGTTGAAGACGGCAGCTCCTACGAGCAGTACTTC. Translated: CSVEDGSSYEQYF.

The chain links TRBV7-2 to TRBJ2-1; possibly TRBD1 or TRBD2 for D (5 bases each). CDR1 is SGHTA, CDR2 FQGNSA, per germline. Trimming stripped 6 bases from V and 7 bases from J, with 25 bases between. The CDR3 is made up of 17 amino acids. The CDR3 protein is CASSDRKGTSRTNEQFF. The DNA of the CDR3 is TGTGCCAGCAGTGACAGAAAGGGGACCAGCCGGACTAATGAGCAGTTCTTC.

This clonotype has ten or more counts. This chain uses TRBV20-1 with TRBJ2-5, with TRBD2 identical over 8 bases. Germline CDR1 and CDR2: DFQATT and SNEGSKA (reference sequence). There are 15 residues in the CDR3. The ends lost 4 bases at V and 1 base at J; junction bases unmatched: 8. This CDR3 is CSAIVTSGSQETQYF. CDR3 DNA sequence: TGCAGTGCTATAGTTACTAGCGGAAGCCAAGAGACCCAGTACTTC.